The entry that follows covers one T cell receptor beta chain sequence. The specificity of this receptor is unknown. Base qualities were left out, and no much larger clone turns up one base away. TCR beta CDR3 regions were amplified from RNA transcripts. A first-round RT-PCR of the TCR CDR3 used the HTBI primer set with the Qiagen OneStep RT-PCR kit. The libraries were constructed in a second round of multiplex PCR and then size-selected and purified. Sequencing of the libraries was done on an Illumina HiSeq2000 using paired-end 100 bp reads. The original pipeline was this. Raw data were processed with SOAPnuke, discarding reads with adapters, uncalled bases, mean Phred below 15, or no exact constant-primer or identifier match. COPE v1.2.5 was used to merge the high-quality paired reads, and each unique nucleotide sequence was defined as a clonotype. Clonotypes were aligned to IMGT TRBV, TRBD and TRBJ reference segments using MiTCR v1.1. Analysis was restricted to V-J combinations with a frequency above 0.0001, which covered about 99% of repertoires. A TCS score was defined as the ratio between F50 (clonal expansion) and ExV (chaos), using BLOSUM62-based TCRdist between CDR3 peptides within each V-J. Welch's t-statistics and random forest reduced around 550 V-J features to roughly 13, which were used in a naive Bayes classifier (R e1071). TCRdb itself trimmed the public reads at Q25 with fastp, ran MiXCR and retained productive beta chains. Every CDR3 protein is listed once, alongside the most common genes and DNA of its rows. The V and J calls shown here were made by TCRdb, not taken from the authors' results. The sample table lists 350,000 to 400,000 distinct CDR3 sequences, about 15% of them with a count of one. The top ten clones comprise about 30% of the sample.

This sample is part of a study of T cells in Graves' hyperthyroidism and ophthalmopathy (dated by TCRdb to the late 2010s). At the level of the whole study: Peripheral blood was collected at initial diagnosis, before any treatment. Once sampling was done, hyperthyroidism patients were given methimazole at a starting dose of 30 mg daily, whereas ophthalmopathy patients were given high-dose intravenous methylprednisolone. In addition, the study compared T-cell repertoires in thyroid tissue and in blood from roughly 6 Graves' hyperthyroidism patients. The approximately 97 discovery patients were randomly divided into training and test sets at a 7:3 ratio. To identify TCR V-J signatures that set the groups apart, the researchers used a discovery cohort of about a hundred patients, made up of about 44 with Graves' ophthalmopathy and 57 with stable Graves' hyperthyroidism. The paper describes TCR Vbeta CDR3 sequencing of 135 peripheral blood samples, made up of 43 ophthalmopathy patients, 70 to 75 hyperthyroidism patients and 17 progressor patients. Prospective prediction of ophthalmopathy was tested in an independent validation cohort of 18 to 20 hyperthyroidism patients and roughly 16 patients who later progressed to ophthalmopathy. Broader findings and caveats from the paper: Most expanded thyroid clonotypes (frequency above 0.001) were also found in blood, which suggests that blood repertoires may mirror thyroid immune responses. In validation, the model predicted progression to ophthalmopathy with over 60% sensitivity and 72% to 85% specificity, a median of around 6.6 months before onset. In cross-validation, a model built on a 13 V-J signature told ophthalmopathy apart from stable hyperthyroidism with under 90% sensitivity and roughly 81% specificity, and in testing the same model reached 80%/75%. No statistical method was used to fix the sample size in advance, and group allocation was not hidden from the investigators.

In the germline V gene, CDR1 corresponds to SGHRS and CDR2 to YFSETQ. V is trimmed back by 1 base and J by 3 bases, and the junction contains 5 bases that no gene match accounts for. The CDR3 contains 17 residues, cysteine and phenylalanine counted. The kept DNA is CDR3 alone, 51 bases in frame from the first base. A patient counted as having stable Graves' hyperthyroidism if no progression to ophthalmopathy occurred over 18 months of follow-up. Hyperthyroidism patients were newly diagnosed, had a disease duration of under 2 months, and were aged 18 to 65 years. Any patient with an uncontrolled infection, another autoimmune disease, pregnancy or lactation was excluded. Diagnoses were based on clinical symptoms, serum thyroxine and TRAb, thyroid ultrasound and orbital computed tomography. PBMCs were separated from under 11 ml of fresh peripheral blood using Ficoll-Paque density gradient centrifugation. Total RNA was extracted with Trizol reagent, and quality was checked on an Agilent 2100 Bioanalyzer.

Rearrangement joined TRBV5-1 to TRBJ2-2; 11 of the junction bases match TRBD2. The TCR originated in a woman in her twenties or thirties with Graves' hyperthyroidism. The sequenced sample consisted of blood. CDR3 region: CASSLLLAGVDTGELFF. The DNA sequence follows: TGCGCCAGCAGCTTGTTACTAGCGGGAGTCGACACCGGGGAGCTGTTTTTT.